This record concerns one T cell receptor (beta chain) sequence. Its specificity is not known. Germline-derived CDR1 and CDR2 are KGHDR and SFDVKD. The V end was cut by 9 bases, the J end by 3 bases, with 5 bases between. The CDR3 runs to 11 residues. A quantitative 5'-RACE method, one with molecular barcodes, was used to make TCR beta libraries. In TCRdb, the 5' RACE reads were re-called with MiXCR into one record per CDR3 protein. The table lists fewer than 400,000 distinct CDR3 sequences, under 8.5% of them singletons. This entry belongs to a study of CD8 T cells in ankylosing spondylitis. Study results and limitations: Seemingly distinctive of ankylosing spondylitis blood was a TCR beta motif formed by eight highly homologous variants. Several of the motif variants were reported before in synovial fluid and blood from reactive arthritis. As for the disease-linked clones, they showed a CD8+ phenotype and occurred at relatively low frequencies in peripheral blood. The authors reported significant enrichment of disease-linked clones in matched ankylosing spondylitis synovial fluid.

This clonotype originated in a male donor with ankylosing spondylitis. The sequenced material came from blood, either unsorted or a sorted T cell fraction (not recorded which). The chain is built from TRBV24-1 and TRBJ2-1, with no clear D. The CDR3 coding sequence is TGTGCCACCGCGTACTACAATGAGCAGTTCTTC. Its protein product is CATAYYNEQFF.